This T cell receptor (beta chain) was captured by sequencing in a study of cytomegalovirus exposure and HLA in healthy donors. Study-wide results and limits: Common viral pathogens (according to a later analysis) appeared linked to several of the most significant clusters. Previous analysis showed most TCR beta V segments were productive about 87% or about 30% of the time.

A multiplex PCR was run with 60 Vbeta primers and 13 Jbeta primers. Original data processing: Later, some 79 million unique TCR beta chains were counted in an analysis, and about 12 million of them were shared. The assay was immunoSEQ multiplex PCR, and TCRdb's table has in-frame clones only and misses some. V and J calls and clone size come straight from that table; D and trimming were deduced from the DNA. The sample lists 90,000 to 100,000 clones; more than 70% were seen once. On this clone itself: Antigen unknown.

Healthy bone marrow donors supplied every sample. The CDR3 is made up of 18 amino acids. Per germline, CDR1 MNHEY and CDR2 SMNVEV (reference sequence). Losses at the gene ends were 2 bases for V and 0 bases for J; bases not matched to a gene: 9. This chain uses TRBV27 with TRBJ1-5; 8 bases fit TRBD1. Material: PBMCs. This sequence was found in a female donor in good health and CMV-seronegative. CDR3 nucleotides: TGTGCCAGCAGTTTAAGAAACAGGGGGGACGGTAGCAATCAGCCCCAGCATTTT. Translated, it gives CASSLRNRGDGSNQPQHF.